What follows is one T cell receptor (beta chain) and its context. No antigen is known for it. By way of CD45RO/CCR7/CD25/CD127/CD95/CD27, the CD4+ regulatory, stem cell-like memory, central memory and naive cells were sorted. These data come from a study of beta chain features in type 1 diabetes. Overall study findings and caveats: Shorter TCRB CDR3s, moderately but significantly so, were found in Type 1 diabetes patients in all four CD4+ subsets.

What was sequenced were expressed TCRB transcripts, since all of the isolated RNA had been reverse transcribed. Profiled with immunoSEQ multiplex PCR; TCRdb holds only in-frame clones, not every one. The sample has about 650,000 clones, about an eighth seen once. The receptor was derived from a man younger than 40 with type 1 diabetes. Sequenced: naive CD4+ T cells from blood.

CDR3 bases: TGTGCCAGCAGCTTAGAGGGGGGTAATTCACCCCTCCACTTT. This gives the protein CASSLEGGNSPLHF. This chain uses TRBV11-2 with TRBJ1-6; possible D gene TRBD1, 5 bases. With 0 bases removed from V and 6 bases from J, the gap between germline ends came to 6 bases. The CDR3 loop spans 14 amino acids. The germline CDR1 and CDR2 sequences are SGHAT and FQNNGV.